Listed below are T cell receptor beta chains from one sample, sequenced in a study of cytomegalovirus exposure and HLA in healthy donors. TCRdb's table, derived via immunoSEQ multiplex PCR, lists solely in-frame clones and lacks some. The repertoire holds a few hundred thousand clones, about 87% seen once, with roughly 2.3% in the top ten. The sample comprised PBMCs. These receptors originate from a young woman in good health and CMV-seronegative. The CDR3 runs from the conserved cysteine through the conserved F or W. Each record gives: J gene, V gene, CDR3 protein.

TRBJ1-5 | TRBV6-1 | CASDRQGNQPQHF
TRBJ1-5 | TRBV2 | CASSDSYSNQPQHF
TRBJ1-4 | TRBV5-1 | CASSLAAGGNEKLFF
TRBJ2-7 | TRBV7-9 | CASSPGQVLREEQYF
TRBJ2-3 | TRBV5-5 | CASSLLPSRGTSTDTQYF
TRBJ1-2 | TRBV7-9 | CASSVGLHGYTF
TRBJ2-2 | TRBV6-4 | CASSDGQGGNGELFF
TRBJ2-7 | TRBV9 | CASSPRLAGGLSSYEQYF
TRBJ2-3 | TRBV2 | CASRTGGTDTQYF
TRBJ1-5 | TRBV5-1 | CASSLGQGATEPQHF
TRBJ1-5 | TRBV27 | CASSPTGQGESQPQHF
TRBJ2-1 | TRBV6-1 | CASARSPYNEQFF
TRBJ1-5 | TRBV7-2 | CASSLVQGNQPQHF
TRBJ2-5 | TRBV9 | CASSVDNQETQYF
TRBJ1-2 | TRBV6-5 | CASTPRQGANYGYTF
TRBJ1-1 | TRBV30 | CAWSVRGTEAFF
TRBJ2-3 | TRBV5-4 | CASSLVAGGPDTQYF
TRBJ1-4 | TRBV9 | CASSVASDVTNEKLFF